This T cell receptor (beta chain) was profiled in a study of regulatory T cells in long-lasting Graves disease. Regarding the study as a whole: The persistent group shared 2,741 public clonotypes, more than the 966 shared by new patients. The TCR repertoire of persistent Graves' patients was less diverse than that of newly diagnosed ones.

Combining iRepertoire HTBI primers with Arm-PCR of CDR3 regions, the authors built TCR beta libraries. TCRdb re-called the multiplex PCR reads with MiXCR, one entry per CDR3 protein. This sample carries about 540,000 distinct CDR3 sequences, roughly 12% of them seen once, and the ten largest clones take roughly 9.7%. This clonotype was recorded a few times. Its antigen is currently unknown. This clone may be a read error of a much larger clone one base away. Germline V gene data show CDR1 as MNHEY and CDR2 as SMNVEV (reference sequence). The V end lost 0 bases, the J end lost 2 bases, and 14 bases lay between the germline ends. This CDR3 contains 16 residues. Time point of the sample: newly diagnosed GD, antithyroid drugs for less than 3 months. There was RNA extracted from PBMCs, and the TCR library was made from it. The data also belong to a second study, concerning T cells in Graves' hyperthyroidism and ophthalmopathy. This second study says: HTBI primers drove first-round RT-PCR of the TCR CDR3.

The source is a man between 25 and 39 years old with Graves disease. The gene calls are TRBV27 and TRBJ2-7, with D possibly TRBD1 on 7 matching bases. The sequences come from peripheral blood mononuclear cells (PBMCs), collected at new diagnosis, from a patient treated with antithyroid drugs. The CDR3: CASSLSWGDRTYEQYF. CDR3 bases: TGTGCCAGCAGTTTATCGTGGGGGGACAGAACCTACGAGCAGTACTTC.